This note documents a single T cell receptor beta chain sequence. Its target antigen remains unknown. Within one base of it there is no much larger clone, and no base qualities were kept. From V the trimming removes 4 bases and from J it removes 6 bases, while the gene matches leave 6 bases of the junction unaccounted for. CDR1 and CDR2, per the germline V gene, are LGHNA and YSLEER. Including the terminal cysteine and phenylalanine, the CDR3 comprises 14 residues. Only CDR3 DNA remains: 42 bases, in frame from the first base. The data were taken from a study of blood T cell repertoires in COVID-19 (dated by TCRdb to 2020 to 2022). With regard to the full study: Samples covering the acute and convalescent phases of COVID-19 were provided by collaborators in the United States, Italy and Spain. The prospective study material was composed of cDNA or gDNA derived from T cells, B-cell-depleted T cells, or PBMCs. Subjects who had been exposed to COVID-19, were actively infected with it, or had recovered from it provided the deeply sampled blood TCRbeta repertoires that made up the dataset. The repertoires were released in a freely available public database meant as a resource for research on the immune response to SARS-CoV-2. The samples were drawn from the first 160 participants of the ongoing ImmuneRACE study and from 950 to 1,500 subjects provided by 6 global collaborators. Sample metadata almost always included a de-identified subject ID, COVID-19 status, age in years and sex. Where HLA class I and class II types were available, the types were taken from metadata supplied by the sample provider, not from assay-based typing. Paper-wide results and their limitations: How much clinical and demographic metadata was included differed by source and by participant, and the metadata was provided uncurated.

At one collaborating source in Seattle, patients were enrolled during active infection and were followed longitudinally through the course of disease. Each collaborating institution followed its own protocols to collect whole blood in K2EDTA tubes. Collaborator samples were shipped for TCRbeta analysis as frozen whole blood, isolated PBMCs, or DNA extracted from either sample type. TCRbeta CDR3 regions were amplified from genomic DNA using the immunoSEQ Assay, a bias-controlled multiplex PCR. The study's processing was this. Within the assay, amplification of reference gene primers was used to estimate how many nucleated cells each sample contained. To quantify the absolute abundance of each unique TCRbeta CDR3 rearrangement, sequence reads were collapsed and filtered. For each sample, productive Simpson clonality was calculated as the square root of Simpson's diversity index over productive rearrangements. TCRdb retrieved this table from immuneACCESS and kept in-frame rearrangements only. Not all clones are present; in checked studies, unresolved V genes account for under half, and no reason is known for the remainder. V, J and clone size reflect that table, while D and trimming were determined from the DNA. The sample data list a few hundred thousand clones, and around 87% of these were observed just once. 2% to 2.5% of the sample is in the top ten clones.

The receptor comes from a woman aged 55-70 years with COVID-19, enrolled during active disease. This chain joins TRBV4-3 to TRBJ2-7; TRBD2 lines up with 10 middle nucleotides. Input material: peripheral blood. The bases are TGCGCCAGCAGCCGAGGAGCGGGGGGGTTCGAGCAGTACTTC. It translates to CASSRGAGGFEQYF.